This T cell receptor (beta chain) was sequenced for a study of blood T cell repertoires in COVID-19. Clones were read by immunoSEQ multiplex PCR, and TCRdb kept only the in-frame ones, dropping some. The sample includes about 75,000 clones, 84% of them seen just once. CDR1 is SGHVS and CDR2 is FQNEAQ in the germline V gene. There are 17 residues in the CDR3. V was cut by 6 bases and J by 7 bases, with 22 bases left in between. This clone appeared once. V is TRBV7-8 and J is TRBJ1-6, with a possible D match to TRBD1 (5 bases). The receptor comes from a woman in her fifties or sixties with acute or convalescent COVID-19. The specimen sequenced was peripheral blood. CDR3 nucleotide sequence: TGTGCCAGCAGTCCTGTCGGTATCAGGGCGCGGAATTCACCCCTCCACTTT. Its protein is CASSPVGIRARNSPLHF.